What follows are 31 T cell receptor beta chains derived from one specimen sequenced in a study of T cells in Graves' hyperthyroidism and ophthalmopathy. Researchers took RNA transcripts and amplified the TCR beta CDR3 regions from them. Primed by the HTBI set, a first-round RT-PCR was run on the TCR CDR3. Using its own MiXCR run on the multiplex PCR reads, TCRdb lists one record per CDR3 protein. The top ten hold about 50% of the sample, which has 300,000 to 400,000 distinct CDR3 sequences, about 21% seen once. The sample comprised blood. These receptors came from a woman in her 50s with Graves' hyperthyroidism.

This clonotype was detected many times. The gene calls are TRBV7-9 and TRBJ2-7; possibly TRBD1 for D (6 bases). The CDR3 totals 16 residues. V lost 1 base and J lost 0, with 13 bases in between. The V gene's germline CDR1 is SEHNR and CDR2 FQNEAQ (reference sequence). The CDR3 nucleotides are TGTGCCAGCAGCTTAGAGGAACAGGGTAGCTCCTACGAGCAGTACTTC. This sequence encodes CASSLEEQGSSYEQYF.

In its sample, this clonotype was seen many times. The genes are TRBV4-1 and TRBJ2-1, with 7 bases fitting TRBD2. The V gene's germline CDR1 is MGHRA and CDR2 YSYEKL. V lost 2 bases and J lost 7; bases outside the gene matches: 8. CDR3 length: 15 amino acids. Here the CDR3 DNA reads TGCGCCAGCAGCCAAATAGTACTAGCGAAGAATGAGCAGTTCTTC. The encoded protein is CASSQIVLAKNEQFF.

This clonotype was observed many times. V gene TRBV29-1 combines with J gene TRBJ2-1; 10 bases line up with TRBD2. The CDR3 spans 15 residues. Germline-derived CDR1 and CDR2 are SQVTM and ANQGSEA. Trimming took 0 bases from V and 7 from J; bases not matched to a gene: 6. For the CDR3, the DNA is TGCAGCGTTGAAGATCTAGCGGGAGTGGGGAATGAGCAGTTCTTC. Translation gives CSVEDLAGVGNEQFF.

The V and J genes are TRBV20-1 and TRBJ2-1; 11 bases agree with TRBD2. The CDR3 runs 16 residues. The germline V gene encodes CDR1 DFQATT and CDR2 SNEGSKA (reference sequence). V was pared by 1 base and J by 4 bases, with 6 bases of the junction left unmatched. The CDR3 nucleotides are TGCAGTGCTAGAGGGCTAGCGGGGGGCTATTACAATGAGCAGTTCTTC. It encodes CSARGLAGGYYNEQFF.

The chain recombines TRBV10-2 with TRBJ2-3; the D is unclear. The CDR3 is 15 residues long. Germline CDR1 is WSHSY and CDR2 is SAAADI. V was trimmed by 0 bases and J by 6 bases, leaving 13 bases between them. CDR3 DNA: TGCGCCAGCAGTGAGTCCTTGGGCGGATTCGATACGCAGTATTTT. Translating it yields CASSESLGGFDTQYF.

Comments on this clonotype: Being one base from a much bigger clone, this may be a read error. The chain combines TRBV5-1 with TRBJ2-3; 11 nucleotides match TRBD2. Germline V CDR1 and CDR2: SGHRS, YFSETQ. This CDR3 comprises 16 residues. DNA of the CDR3: TGCGCCAGCAGCTTGGTCGGGACTAGCGGCACAGATACGCGGTATTTT. It codes for CASSLVGTSGTDTRYF.

This clonotype was seen a few times. A clone one base away is much larger, so this may be a read error. This chain joins TRBV12-3 or TRBV12-4 and TRBJ1-3; D remains unclear. The CDR3 totals 16 residues. V was clipped by 6 bases and J by 2 bases, with 17 bases between them. The CDR3 region has the DNA TGTGCCAGCAGCCCCTTAGGGAGTCTCCCTGGAAACACCATATATTTT. Translated, it gives CASSPLGSLPGNTIYF.

The table lists this clonotype with many counts. The genes are TRBV27 and TRBJ2-3, with 14 bases that match TRBD2. In germline, CDR1 is MNHEY, CDR2 SMNVEV (reference sequence). V was pared by 1 base and J by 0 bases, with 3 bases of the junction left unmatched. This CDR3 region has 18 residues. Here the CDR3 reads CASSLWTSGGLSTDTQYF. CDR3 DNA: TGTGCCAGCAGTTTATGGACTAGCGGGGGGCTTAGCACAGATACGCAGTATTTT.

This chain links TRBV6-5 with TRBJ2-7, with TRBD1 as a possible D gene (6 bases). The CDR3 has 17 residues. Trimming took 4 bases from V and 0 from J, leaving 19 bases between them. Looked up from germline, CDR1 is MNHEY and CDR2 is SVGAGI. The CDR3 region has the DNA TGTGCCAGCAGTTTATCCCGCCAGGGGATACCCTCCTACGAGCAGTACTTC. This encodes CASSLSRQGIPSYEQYF.

This clonotype appeared many times. The chain is built from TRBV10-3 and TRBJ1-2, with D unclear. V was trimmed by 6 bases and J by 0 bases, leaving 17 bases between them. The CDR3 has 16 amino acids. The germline gives CDR1 ENHRY, CDR2 SYGVKD. CDR3 sequence (DNA): TGTGCCATCAGCGACACTCGGCCGAGACCTAACTATGGCTACACCTTC. Translation gives CAISDTRPRPNYGYTF.

The chain is built from TRBV2 and TRBJ1-1; no clear D. V was pared by 7 bases and J by 4 bases, with 13 bases between. This CDR3 region has 13 residues. Germline lookup yields CDR1 SNHLY and CDR2 FYNNEI. In DNA form, the CDR3 reads TGTGCCAGCATCAGAGAGGGTGGCACTGAAGCTTTCTTT. It translates to CASIREGGTEAFF.

This clonotype was observed at least ten times. The rearrangement uses TRBV11-3 and TRBJ2-2; the D gene could be TRBD1 or TRBD2 (6 bases each). Germline CDR1 reads SGHNT; CDR2 reads YENEEA. The CDR3 is made up of 14 amino acids. Trimming stripped 5 bases from V and 5 bases from J, with 12 bases between. The CDR3 region has the DNA TGTGCCAGCAGCCCGGGGGCATGGACCGGGGAGCTGTTTTTT. Translating gives CASSPGAWTGELFF. The complete variable domain, with remaining parts taken from reference TRBV11-3 and TRBJ2-2, reads EAGVVQSPRYKIIEKKQPVAFWCNPISGHNTLYWYLQNLGQGPELLIRYENEEAVDDSQLPKDRFSAERLKGVDSTLKIQPAELGDSAVYLCASSPGAWTGELFFGEGSRLTVL.

At least ten counts were recorded for this clonotype. The chain couples TRBV15 to TRBJ1-4; TRBD1 matches at 9 bases. From germline, CDR1 is LNHNV and CDR2 YYDKDF (reference sequence). Losses at the gene ends were 0 bases for V and 7 bases for J; bases not matched to a gene: 6. This CDR3 comprises 16 residues. Written as DNA, the CDR3 is TGTGCCACCAGCAGAGATAATTACAGGGGGCGTGAAAAACTGTTTTTT. Its protein is CATSRDNYRGREKLFF.

This clonotype was picked up one time. This chain connects TRBV7-9 to TRBJ2-7; 7 nucleotides line up with TRBD1. V shed 1 base, J shed 7 bases, and the junction held 7 bases outside the gene matches. CDR3 length equals 14 residues. Germline values: CDR1 SEHNR, CDR2 FQNEAQ (reference sequence). The CDR3 protein is CASSLERGPGEQYF. CDR3 DNA: TGTGCCAGCAGCTTAGAGAGGGGGCCGGGAGAGCAGTACTTC.

This clonotype was counted ten times or more. V and J are TRBV13 and TRBJ2-5; tentatively, D is TRBD1 (6 bases). V was pared by 5 bases and J by 5 bases, with 12 bases between. This CDR3 is built from 13 residues. CDR1 is PRHDT and CDR2 is FYEKMQ in the germline V gene (reference sequence). CDR3 in amino acids: CASSRTERETQYF. CDR3 in DNA: TGTGCCAGCAGCCGGACAGAACGCGAGACCCAGTACTTC.

This clonotype was counted many times. The V and J genes are TRBV15 and TRBJ1-5; D remains unclear. Germline CDR1 is LNHNV and CDR2 is YYDKDF (reference sequence). Deletions cut 1 base from V and 6 bases from J, with 13 bases between. There are 15 residues in the CDR3. The CDR3 protein is CATSRAGQETQPQHF. DNA for the CDR3: TGTGCCACCAGCAGAGCTGGGCAGGAGACTCAGCCCCAGCATTTT.

In this sample, this clonotype turned up many times. The chain is built from TRBV27 and TRBJ1-4, with 7 bases that match TRBD1. Trimming at V came to 0 bases and at J to 8 bases, leaving 6 bases not matched to a gene. The CDR3 contains 15 residues. Germline V lookup: CDR1 MNHEY, CDR2 SMNVEV (reference sequence). CDR3 protein: CASSLSSQGGEKLFF. The CDR3 DNA is TGTGCCAGCAGTTTATCGAGCCAGGGGGGGGAAAAACTGTTTTTT.

This clonotype showed up many times. CDR3 region: CASSEGAPYGYTF. The DNA for the CDR3 is TGTGCCAGCAGCGAAGGGGCTCCCTATGGCTACACCTTC. This sequence joins TRBV11-1 and TRBJ1-2; tentatively, D is TRBD1 (5 bases). The CDR3 is made up of 13 amino acids. Germline V lookup: CDR1 SGHAT, CDR2 FQDESV (reference sequence). The V end lost 5 bases, the J end lost 4 bases, and 11 bases lay between the germline ends.

The V call is TRBV19, the J call TRBJ1-2, with TRBD1 matching over 7 bases. Germline values: CDR1 LNHDA, CDR2 SQIVND (reference sequence). V trimming: 3 bases; J trimming: 4 bases; junction bases outside the gene matches: 5. The CDR3 sequence is 14 residues long. The CDR3 reads CASSILQGSYGYTF. The CDR3 coding sequence is TGTGCCAGTAGTATCCTACAGGGGTCCTATGGCTACACCTTC. The full variable domain, in which reference TRBV19 and TRBJ1-2 provide the parts outside the CDR3, is DGGITQSPKYLFRKEGQNVTLSCEQNLNHDAMYWYRQDPGQGLRLIYYSQIVNDFQKGDIAEGYSVSREKKESFPLTVTSAQKNPTAFYLCASSILQGSYGYTFGSGTRLTVV.

This clonotype was observed a few times. Here the CDR3 DNA reads TGCAGCGTTACGATAGGGGCGGCCGATCAGCCCCAGCATTTT. Translating it yields CSVTIGAADQPQHF. V gene TRBV29-1 combines with J gene TRBJ1-5; TRBD1 might be the D (5 bases). CDR1 and CDR2 from the germline V gene are SQVTM and ANQGSEA. The CDR3 contains 14 residues. Trimming took 5 bases from V and 5 from J, leaving 16 bases between them.

This clonotype was seen only a few times. The chain combines TRBV6-1 with TRBJ1-4; D is undetermined. V was clipped by 10 bases and J by 8 bases, with 5 bases between them. Germline V CDR1 and CDR2: MNHNS, SASEGT. The CDR3 is made up of 9 amino acids. The chain's CDR3 is CATPEKLFF. The CDR3 region has the DNA TGTGCCACCCCGGAAAAACTGTTTTTT.

This clonotype was found many times. The rearrangement links TRBV4-1 to TRBJ1-5; the D is unclear. Germline V gene data show CDR1 as MGHRA and CDR2 as YSYEKL. The CDR3 spans 17 residues. V dropped 3 bases and J dropped 2 bases, with 17 bases sitting between them. The CDR3 DNA reads TGCGCCAGCAGCCAGCGTCTGTCTTTTGGGGGCAATCAGCCCCAGCATTTT. This gives the protein CASSQRLSFGGNQPQHF.

The genes are TRBV5-1 and TRBJ2-2; 12 bases match TRBD2. In germline, CDR1 is SGHRS, CDR2 YFSETQ. J lost 4 bases, V lost 4 bases, and 5 bases had no gene match. This CDR3 has 16 amino acids. The CDR3 reads CASSPGLAGRTGELFF. The CDR3 nucleotides read TGCGCCAGCAGCCCCGGACTAGCGGGGCGCACCGGGGAGCTGTTTTTT.

This chain joins TRBV2 and TRBJ2-5; 9 nucleotides agree with TRBD1. The CDR3 has 12 residues. Per germline, CDR1 SNHLY and CDR2 FYNNEI. J was trimmed by 3 bases and V by 8 bases; bases with no gene match: 1. The CDR3 DNA follows: TGTGCCAGCGGGGACAGGGAAGAGACCCAGTACTTC. It codes for CASGDREETQYF.

This clonotype was observed at least ten times. The chain joins TRBV30 to TRBJ1-2; D ambiguous. The CDR3 consists of 13 residues. V lost 3 bases and J lost 3, with 11 bases in between. The germline CDR1 and CDR2 sequences are GTSNPN and SVGIG (reference sequence). CDR3 in DNA: TGTGCCTGGAGCACTCGACGTGACTATGGCTACACCTTC. This translates into CAWSTRRDYGYTF.

In its sample, this clonotype was seen a few times. The CDR3 is CASSLQGGYGETQYF. The CDR3 DNA sequence: TGTGCCAGCAGCCTTCAGGGAGGGTACGGGGAGACCCAGTACTTC. This chain joins TRBV9 and TRBJ2-5; 7 bases are shared with TRBD2. V shed 4 bases and J 5 bases; nucleotides not matched to a gene: 11. The germline CDR1 and CDR2 sequences are SGDLS and YYNGEE. The CDR3 totals 15 residues.

The sample holds many counts of this clonotype. A much larger clonotype is one base distant, so this may be a read error. The chain has TRBV5-5 and TRBJ1-1, with 7 bases identical to TRBD1. Germline values: CDR1 SGHKS, CDR2 YYEKEE (reference sequence). V dropped 4 bases and J dropped 0; count of bases not matched to a gene: 3. The CDR3 is 14 amino acids. CDR3 in amino acids: CASSMGQMNTEAFF. The CDR3 DNA reads as TGTGCCAGCAGCATGGGACAGATGAACACTGAAGCTTTCTTT.

This chain links TRBV5-1 with TRBJ2-6; maybe TRBD1 (6 bases). The germline CDR1 and CDR2 sequences are SGHRS and YFSETQ. V lost 4 bases and J 0 bases, leaving 20 bases between the germline ends. CDR3 length equals 19 residues. Here the CDR3 reads CASSVAGDVWVSGANVLTF. Written as DNA, the CDR3 is TGCGCCAGCAGCGTGGCAGGGGACGTTTGGGTCTCTGGGGCCAACGTCCTGACTTTC.

In its sample, this clonotype was seen many times. The genes are TRBV28 and TRBJ1-2; 7 bases match TRBD1. V was pared by 2 bases and J by 5 bases, with 5 bases of the junction left unmatched. CDR3 size: 14 residues. CDR1 is MDHEN and CDR2 is SYDVKM in the germline V gene. The CDR3 reads CASSLRDSWYGYTF. As DNA, the CDR3 is TGTGCCAGCAGTTTACGGGACAGCTGGTATGGCTACACCTTC.

This clonotype has ten or more counts. J is TRBJ2-5 and V is TRBV7-2; D is undetermined. CDR3 length: 12 residues. Trimming removed 1 base at V and 6 bases at J, with 6 bases between. In germline, CDR1 is SGHTA, CDR2 FQGNSA. CDR3 DNA: TGTGCCAGCAGCTTAGTTTGGCAGACCCAGTACTTC. The encoded protein is CASSLVWQTQYF.

This clonotype was counted ten times or more. The chain couples TRBV20-1 to TRBJ2-1; TRBD2 agrees at 9 bases. J lost 6 bases, V lost 8 bases, and 5 bases had no gene match. CDR1 and CDR2 from the germline V gene are DFQATT and SNEGSKA (reference sequence). This CDR3 is 12 amino acids long. Here the CDR3 DNA reads TGCAGTCTAGCGGGGCTGGTCAATGAGCAGTTCTTC. Amino acids: CSLAGLVNEQFF.